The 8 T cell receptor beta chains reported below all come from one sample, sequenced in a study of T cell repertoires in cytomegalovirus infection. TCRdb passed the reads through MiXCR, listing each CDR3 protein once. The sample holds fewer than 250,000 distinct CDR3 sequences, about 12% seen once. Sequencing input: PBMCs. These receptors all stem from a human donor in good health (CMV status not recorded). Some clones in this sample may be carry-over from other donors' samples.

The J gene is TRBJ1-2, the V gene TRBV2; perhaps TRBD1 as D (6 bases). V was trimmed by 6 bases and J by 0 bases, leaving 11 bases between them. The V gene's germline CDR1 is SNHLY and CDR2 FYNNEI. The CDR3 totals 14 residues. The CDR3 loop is CASRPGQSNYGYTF. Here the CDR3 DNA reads TGTGCCAGCAGACCTGGACAGTCTAACTATGGCTACACCTTC.

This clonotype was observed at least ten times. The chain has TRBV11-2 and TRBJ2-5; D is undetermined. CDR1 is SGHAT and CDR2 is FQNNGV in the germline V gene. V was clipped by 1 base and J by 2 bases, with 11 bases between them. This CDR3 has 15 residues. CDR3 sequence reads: CASSLAVAAQETQYF. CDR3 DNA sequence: TGTGCCAGCAGCTTAGCAGTCGCAGCTCAAGAGACCCAGTACTTC.

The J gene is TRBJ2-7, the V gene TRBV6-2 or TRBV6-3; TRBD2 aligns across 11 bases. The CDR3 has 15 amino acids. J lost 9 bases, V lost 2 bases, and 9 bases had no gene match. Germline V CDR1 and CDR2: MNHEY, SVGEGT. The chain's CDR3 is CASSYEGLADFGQYF. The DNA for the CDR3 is TGTGCCAGCAGTTACGAGGGACTAGCGGACTTCGGGCAGTACTTC.

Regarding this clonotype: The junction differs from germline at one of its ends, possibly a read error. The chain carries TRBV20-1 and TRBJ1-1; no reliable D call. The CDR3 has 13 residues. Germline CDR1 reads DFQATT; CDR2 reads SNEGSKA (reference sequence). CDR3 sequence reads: CSALGGLNIEAFF. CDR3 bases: TGCAGTGCCCTGGGCGGGTTAAACATTGAAGCTTTCTTT.

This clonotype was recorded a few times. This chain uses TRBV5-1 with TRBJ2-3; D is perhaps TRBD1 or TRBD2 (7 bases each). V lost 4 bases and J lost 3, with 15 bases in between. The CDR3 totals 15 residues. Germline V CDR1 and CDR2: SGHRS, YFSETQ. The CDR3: CASSPRQGGTDTQYF. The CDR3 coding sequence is TGCGCCAGCAGCCCTAGACAGGGAGGGACAGATACGCAGTATTTT.

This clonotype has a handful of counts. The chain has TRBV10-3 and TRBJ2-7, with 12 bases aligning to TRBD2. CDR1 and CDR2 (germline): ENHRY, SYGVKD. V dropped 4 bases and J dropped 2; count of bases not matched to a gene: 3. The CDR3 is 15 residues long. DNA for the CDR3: TGTGCCATCAGTGTTTCTAGCGGGAGGGCCTACGAGCAGTACTTC. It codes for CAISVSSGRAYEQYF.

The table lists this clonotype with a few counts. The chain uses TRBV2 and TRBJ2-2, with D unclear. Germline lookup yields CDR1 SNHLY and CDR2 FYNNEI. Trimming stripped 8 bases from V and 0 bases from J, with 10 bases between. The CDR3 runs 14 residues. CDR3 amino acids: CASAEFANTGELFF. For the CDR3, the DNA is TGTGCCAGCGCTGAGTTCGCGAACACCGGGGAGCTGTTTTTT.

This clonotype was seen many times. The CDR3: CASSQEERSNQPQHF. The CDR3 DNA follows: TGCGCCAGCAGCCAAGAAGAGAGATCTAATCAGCCCCAGCATTTT. The chain joins TRBV4-1 to TRBJ1-5; D is uncertain. V was shortened by 0 bases and J by 4 bases, with 10 bases between the two germline ends. Germline values: CDR1 MGHRA, CDR2 YSYEKL. The CDR3 extends over 15 amino acids.